This T cell receptor beta chain was captured in a study of T cell responses to AZD1222 COVID-19 vaccine. Study results and caveats: Only a handful of AZD1222 recipients, several in all, had baseline seropositivity. Regions left unmutated in variants are reportedly the target of nearly half of spike-specific TCRs.

Germline lookup yields CDR1 MNHEY and CDR2 SVGAGI. This CDR3 is 14 amino acids long. V lost 6 bases and J lost 0, with 11 bases in between. Notes on this clone: The antigen is unknown.

Clones were sequenced by immunoSEQ multiplex PCR, and TCRdb holds only the in-frame ones, with some missing. There are about 260,000 clones in the sample; more than 80% occur only once, and approximately 0.52% lies in the top ten. Material: peripheral blood, obtained on day 0 of AZD1222 vaccination. The receptor's source is an adult in good health. The rearrangement uses TRBV6-5 and TRBJ1-2; no reliable D call. CDR3 sequence (DNA): TGTGCCAGCAGAACTCCGCCGGCTAACTATGGCTACACCTTC. Amino acids: CASRTPPANYGYTF.